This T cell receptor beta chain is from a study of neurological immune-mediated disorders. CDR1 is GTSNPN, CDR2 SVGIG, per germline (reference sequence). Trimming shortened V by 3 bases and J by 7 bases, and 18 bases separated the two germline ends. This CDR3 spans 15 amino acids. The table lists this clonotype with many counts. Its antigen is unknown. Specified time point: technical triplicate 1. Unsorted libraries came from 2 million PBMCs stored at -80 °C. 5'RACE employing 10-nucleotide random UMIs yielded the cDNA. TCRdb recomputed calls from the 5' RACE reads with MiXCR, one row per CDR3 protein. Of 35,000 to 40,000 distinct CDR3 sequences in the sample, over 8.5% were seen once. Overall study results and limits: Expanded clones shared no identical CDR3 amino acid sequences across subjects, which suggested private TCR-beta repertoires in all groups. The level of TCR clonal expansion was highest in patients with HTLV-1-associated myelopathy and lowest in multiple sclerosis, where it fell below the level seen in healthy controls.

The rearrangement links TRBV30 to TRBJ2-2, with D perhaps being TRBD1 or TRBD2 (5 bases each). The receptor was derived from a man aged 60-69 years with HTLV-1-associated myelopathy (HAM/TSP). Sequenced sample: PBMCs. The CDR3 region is CAWRGVGAPLGELFF. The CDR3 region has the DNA TGTGCCTGGAGAGGGGTGGGAGCTCCCCTCGGGGAGCTGTTTTTT.